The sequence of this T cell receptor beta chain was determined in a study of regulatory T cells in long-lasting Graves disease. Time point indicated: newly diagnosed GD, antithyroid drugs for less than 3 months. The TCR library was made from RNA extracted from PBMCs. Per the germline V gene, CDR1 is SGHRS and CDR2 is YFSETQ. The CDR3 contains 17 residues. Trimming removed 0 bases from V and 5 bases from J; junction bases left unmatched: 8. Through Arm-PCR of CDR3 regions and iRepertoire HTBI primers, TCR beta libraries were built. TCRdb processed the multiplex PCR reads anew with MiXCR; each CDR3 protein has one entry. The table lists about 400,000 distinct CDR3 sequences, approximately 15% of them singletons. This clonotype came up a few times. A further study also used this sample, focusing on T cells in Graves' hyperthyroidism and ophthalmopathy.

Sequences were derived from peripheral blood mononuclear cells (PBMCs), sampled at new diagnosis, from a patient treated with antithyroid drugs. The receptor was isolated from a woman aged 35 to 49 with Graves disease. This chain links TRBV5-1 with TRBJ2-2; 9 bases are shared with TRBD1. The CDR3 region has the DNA TGCGCCAGCAGCTTGGCCAACAGGGGGCGCGATACCGGGGAGCTGTTTTTT. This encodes CASSLANRGRDTGELFF.